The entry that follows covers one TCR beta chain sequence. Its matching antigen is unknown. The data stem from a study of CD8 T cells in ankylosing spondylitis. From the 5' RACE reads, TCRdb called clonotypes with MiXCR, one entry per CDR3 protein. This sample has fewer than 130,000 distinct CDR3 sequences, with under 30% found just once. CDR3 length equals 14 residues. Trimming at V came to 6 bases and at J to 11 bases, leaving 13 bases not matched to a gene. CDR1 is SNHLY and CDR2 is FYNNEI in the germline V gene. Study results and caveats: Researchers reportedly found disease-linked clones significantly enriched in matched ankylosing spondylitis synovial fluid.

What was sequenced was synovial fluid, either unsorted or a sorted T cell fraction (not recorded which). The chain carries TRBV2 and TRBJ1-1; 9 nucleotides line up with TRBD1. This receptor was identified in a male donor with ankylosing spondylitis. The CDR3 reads CASSPGQGFVVAFF. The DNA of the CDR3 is TGTGCCAGCAGCCCGGGACAGGGATTTGTTGTGGCTTTCTTT.